This T cell receptor (beta chain) was captured in a study of blood T cell repertoires in COVID-19 (dated by TCRdb to the early 2020s). For context, the study as a whole: The collaborator samples originated in the United States, Italy and Spain and spanned the acute and convalescent phases of COVID-19. The prospective study material was composed of cDNA or gDNA derived from T cells, B-cell-depleted T cells, or PBMCs. Deeply sampled blood TCRbeta repertoires from subjects exposed to, actively infected with, or recovered from COVID-19 were included in the dataset. The repertoires were released in a freely available public database intended as a resource for research on the immune response to SARS-CoV-2. Samples came from the ongoing ImmuneRACE study (first 160 participants) plus 1,254 subjects from 6 global collaborators. Sample metadata almost always included a de-identified subject ID, COVID-19 status, age in years and sex. HLA class I and class II types, where available, came from metadata supplied by the sample provider rather than from assay-based typing. The study at large found these results: Clinical and demographic metadata were provided uncurated, with the amount varying by source and participant.

TCRbeta CDR3 regions were amplified from genomic DNA by means of the immunoSEQ Assay, a bias-controlled multiplex PCR. The published analysis was carried out like this. Nucleated cell counts per sample were estimated from amplification of reference gene primers within the assay. To quantify the absolute abundance of each unique TCRbeta CDR3 rearrangement, sequence reads were collapsed and filtered. For each sample, productive Simpson clonality was calculated as the square root of Simpson's diversity index across productive rearrangements. As stored in TCRdb, this immuneACCESS dataset retains in-frame rearrangements with V and J assigned. A fraction of the clones does not appear; measured against another copy, unresolved V genes explain less than half of the discrepancy, and the remainder lacks a known reason. That table supplies the V and J calls and clone size; D and trimming were determined from the DNA. Across this sample there are around 200,000 clones, with around 90% seen only once. 0.95% to 1.5% of the sample belongs to the ten largest clones.

Via the germline V gene (reference sequence), CDR1 is SSHAT and CDR2 FNYEAQ. There are 18 amino acids in the CDR3, from cysteine to phenylalanine inclusive. Just CDR3 DNA is preserved here, 54 bases in frame from base 1. Enrolling through a virtual design, the prospective study's participants ranged in age from roughly 18 to 95 years and lived across roughly 24 United States geographic areas. Cohort assignment in the prospective study relied on participant-reported clinical history from a screening survey and a study questionnaire. Recovered participants in ImmuneRACE Cohort 3 were defined by two consecutive negative NP/OP PCR tests, clearance by a healthcare professional, or resolution of symptoms. In the prospective study, mobile phlebotomists collected whole blood, serum and a nasopharyngeal or oropharyngeal swab from each participant. Prospective study participants could optionally give additional blood draws and questionnaires over a 2-month period. Before DNA extraction, blood samples from the prospective study were shipped at room temperature or frozen.

Comment on this clone: Its antigen specificity is not known. An end of the junction does not agree with germline; a read error may underlie this.

The sequencing sample was made of PBMCs or T cells enriched from blood (not recorded which). The chain is made from TRBV7-7 and TRBJ2-2, with 10 junctional bases fitting TRBD2. This sequence was found in a man aged 30 to 45 who had recovered from COVID-19. The nucleotide sequence is given as TGTGCTAGCAGCTTAGCTGGGTGTTTGGCTAGCGGGAGTGGGGAGCTGTTTTTT. This yields the protein CASSLAGCLASGSGELFF.